This T cell receptor beta chain was sequenced during a study of Ad26.COV2.S vaccination and SARS-CoV-2 variants. Study in general: Once, or twice with 56 days between doses, Ad26.COV2.S was given intramuscularly.

The sample holds one count of this clone. Its antigen is unidentified. General observations from the study: Substantial post-vaccination breadth of spike-specific CD8+ and CD4+ T cell responses was reported.

Here immunoSEQ multiplex PCR was the method, and the copy in TCRdb shows in-frame clones only, minus some. The sample records around 380,000 clones, more than 85% being singletons. The CDR3 is 11 amino acids. Trimming cost V 2 bases and J 2 bases, with 1 base left between them. The germline V gene has CDR1 SGDLS and CDR2 YYNGEE. Documented treatment: around 19 received Ad26.COV2.S at low or high dose, single or two shots; 5 received placebo; per-sample allocation not given. Following the first vaccine or placebo injection, samples were taken on day 63. The receptor comes from a person between 18 and 65 years old who received the Ad26.COV2.S COVID-19 vaccine or a placebo. Sequences were derived from peripheral blood, sampled in a trial of Ad26.COV2.S vaccine versus placebo. V usage is TRBV9 and J usage is TRBJ1-1; no definite D call. The CDR3 nucleotides read TGTGCCAGCAGCGTTAACACTGAAGCTTTCTTT. Its protein is CASSVNTEAFF.